This T cell receptor beta chain was identified during a study of Ad26.COV2.S vaccination and SARS-CoV-2 variants. Overall study: This donor came from the COV1001 trial of Ad26.COV2.S. Points from the study as a whole: Non-spike TCR breadth did not differ much between vaccine and placebo recipients.

The CDR3 totals 13 residues. The V gene's germline CDR1 is SSHAT and CDR2 FNYEAQ (reference sequence). Treatment here: over 15 received Ad26.COV2.S at low or high dose, single or two shots; 5 received placebo; per-sample allocation not given. Repertoires come from day 63 after the first vaccine or placebo injection. Produced via immunoSEQ multiplex PCR; TCRdb's table is partial and in-frame only. The repertoire holds 350,000 to 500,000 clones, less than 95% seen once, with about 4.5% in the top ten. Concerning this clone: Its specificity is not known. A read error may account for a junction end that differs from germline.

This TCR was recovered from a person aged 18-65 years who received the Ad26.COV2.S COVID-19 vaccine or a placebo. The chain uses TRBV7-7 and TRBJ2-1, with a weak D call TRBD2 (5 bases). The sample in question was peripheral blood, obtained in a trial of Ad26.COV2.S vaccine versus placebo. CDR3 loop: CASSLARSGEQFF. The CDR3 DNA sequence: TGTGCTAGCAGCTTAGCGAGGAGTGGGGAGCAGTTCTTC.